Below, 8 T cell receptor beta chains from the same sample are listed, as sequenced in a study of blood T cell repertoires in COVID-19. Libraries were prepared by immunoSEQ multiplex PCR; TCRdb keeps only in-frame clonotypes and omits some of them. Of around 130,000 clones listed, approximately 84% were seen once; the top ten hold around 3.2%. The source material was PBMCs or T cells enriched from blood (not recorded which). All receptors come from a woman in her 50s with acute COVID-19.

This rearrangement joins TRBV7-9 to TRBJ1-3; D uncertain. Per the germline V gene, CDR1 is SEHNR and CDR2 is FQNEAQ (reference sequence). The CDR3 spans 14 residues. The V and J ends lost 1 base and 0 bases respectively, with 4 bases between them. The CDR3 region has the DNA TGTGCCAGCAGCTTAGACGGCTCTGGAAACACCATATATTTT. This sequence encodes CASSLDGSGNTIYF.

This chain links TRBV27 with TRBJ2-2; D gene ambiguous. This CDR3 region has 14 residues. V dropped 5 bases and J dropped 1 base, with 8 bases sitting between them. Germline assignment: CDR1 MNHEY and CDR2 SMNVEV (reference sequence). For the CDR3, the DNA is TGTGCCAGCAGTACCCTAGGGAACACCGGGGAGCTGTTTTTT. Residues: CASSTLGNTGELFF.

The rearrangement joins TRBV12-3 or TRBV12-4 to TRBJ1-2, with 7 bases matching TRBD1. CDR3 length equals 12 residues. V shed 7 bases, J shed 3 bases, and the junction held 2 bases outside the gene matches. The DNA of the CDR3 is TGTGCCAGCATTGACAGGGACTATGGCTACACCTTC. Translating gives CASIDRDYGYTF.

The chain carries TRBV19 and TRBJ1-5; weak D call: TRBD1 (5 bases). This CDR3 is built from 15 residues. Germline lookup yields CDR1 LNHDA and CDR2 SQIVND (reference sequence). V was trimmed by 2 bases and J by 2 bases, leaving 10 bases between them. This chain's CDR3 is CASSIMGPGNQPQHF. In DNA, the CDR3 is TGTGCCAGTAGTATAATGGGGCCCGGCAATCAGCCCCAGCATTTT.

The chain couples TRBV5-1 to TRBJ2-1; 12 nucleotides align to TRBD2. The CDR3 extends over 16 amino acids. V lost 2 bases to trimming and J lost 8 bases; unmatched junction nucleotides: 8. Germline CDR1 and CDR2: SGHRS and YFSETQ. Here the CDR3 reads CASSFETSGSVDEQFF. Here the CDR3 DNA reads TGCGCCAGCAGCTTTGAGACTAGCGGGAGCGTAGATGAGCAGTTCTTC.

The rearrangement links TRBV9 to TRBJ1-6; the D is unclear. There are 16 residues in the CDR3. Trimming took off 0 bases at V and 8 bases at J, with 15 bases between the two ends. The germline CDR1 and CDR2 sequences are SGDLS and YYNGEE. Here the CDR3 DNA reads TGTGCCAGCAGCGTAGGTCCCGCATTAACGGATTCACCCCTCCACTTT. Encoded protein: CASSVGPALTDSPLHF.

The chain carries TRBV6-6 and TRBJ1-5; unclear D gene. The length of the CDR3 is 16 residues. CDR1 is MNHNY, CDR2 SVGAGI, per germline (reference sequence). Between the trimmed V and J ends, which lost 6 bases and 6 bases, there was a span of 21 bases. CDR3 residues: CASRPLIEVSGQPQHF. CDR3 nucleotide sequence: TGTGCCAGCAGGCCGCTTATAGAAGTGTCCGGTCAGCCCCAGCATTTT.

This sequence joins TRBV27 and TRBJ2-1; perhaps TRBD1 as D (6 bases). Germline V gives CDR1 MNHEY, CDR2 SMNVEV (reference sequence). The CDR3 is made up of 15 amino acids. Trimming stripped 5 bases from V and 2 bases from J, with 13 bases between. CDR3 DNA: TGTGCCAGCAGTCAGTATGACAGGACCTACAATGAGCAGTTCTTC. It yields the protein CASSQYDRTYNEQFF.